This T cell receptor (beta chain) was identified in a study of T cell responses to AZD1222 COVID-19 vaccine. Clones were sequenced by immunoSEQ multiplex PCR, and TCRdb holds only the in-frame ones, with some missing. This table holds roughly 120,000 clones, roughly 87% found once. CDR3 length: 12 residues. V was pared by 0 bases and J by 5 bases, with 2 bases between. CDR1 SEHNR and CDR2 FQNEAQ come from the germline V gene (reference sequence). Specimen: peripheral blood, collected on day 0 of AZD1222 vaccination. The clonotype was recovered from an adult in good health. The chain has TRBV7-9 and TRBJ2-1; D is unclear. CDR3 in amino acids: CASSLADNEQFF. CDR3 DNA sequence: TGTGCCAGCAGCTTAGCGGACAATGAGCAGTTCTTC.